A single TCR beta chain is shown here with its context. These data come from a study of technical replicates of blood from a few donors. The CDR3 extends over 13 amino acids. Looked up from germline, CDR1 is LNHDA and CDR2 is SQIVND (reference sequence). V was trimmed by 3 bases and J by 2 bases, leaving 7 bases between them. Clones were sequenced by immunoSEQ multiplex PCR, and TCRdb holds only the in-frame ones, with some missing. Here the sample spans fewer than 95,000 clones, roughly nine tenths being singletons. The chain recombines TRBV19 with TRBJ1-1; D unresolved. This TCR was recovered from a human donor in good health. Material for sequencing was T cells isolated from PBMCs. The CDR3, as DNA: TGTGCCAGTAGTATCATACAAAACACTGAAGCTTTCTTT. It is translated as CASSIIQNTEAFF.